This entry describes one T cell receptor beta chain. The data belong to a study of control samples from healthy donors and cancer patients. The germline V gene has CDR1 LNHDA and CDR2 SQIVND (reference sequence). The ends lost 6 bases at V and 4 bases at J; junction bases unmatched: 8. The CDR3 contains 16 residues. Profiling relied on immunoSEQ multiplex PCR, and the TCRdb table lists in-frame clones only, not all of them. The sample contains some 64,000 clones, about 89% of which appear only once. The sequence came from a woman between 50 and 59 years old with head and neck cancer. J is TRBJ2-2 and V is TRBV19; 10 bases map to TRBD1. The sample consisted of PBMCs. The CDR3 nucleotides read TGTGCCAGTAGCGTCGGACAGGGGGTAGGCACCGGGGAGCTGTTTTTT. It specifies CASSVGQGVGTGELFF.